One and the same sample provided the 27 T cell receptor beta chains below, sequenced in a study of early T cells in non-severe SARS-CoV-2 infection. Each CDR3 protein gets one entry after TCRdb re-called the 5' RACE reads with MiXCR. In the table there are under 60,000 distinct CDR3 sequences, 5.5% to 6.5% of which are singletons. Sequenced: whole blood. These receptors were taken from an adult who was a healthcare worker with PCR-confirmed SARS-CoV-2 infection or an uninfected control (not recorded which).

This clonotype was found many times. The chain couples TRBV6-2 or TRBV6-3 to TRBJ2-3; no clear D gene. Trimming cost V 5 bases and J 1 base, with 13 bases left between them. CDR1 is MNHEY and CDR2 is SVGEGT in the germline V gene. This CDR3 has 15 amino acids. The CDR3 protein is CASSPLWIRTDTQYF. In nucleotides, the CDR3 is TGTGCCAGCAGTCCTCTATGGATCCGCACAGATACGCAGTATTTT.

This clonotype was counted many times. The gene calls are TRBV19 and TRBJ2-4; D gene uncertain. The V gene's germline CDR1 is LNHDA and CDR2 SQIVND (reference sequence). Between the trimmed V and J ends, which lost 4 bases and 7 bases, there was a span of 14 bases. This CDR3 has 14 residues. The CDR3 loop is CASSNTGLGNIQYF. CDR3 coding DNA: TGTGCCAGTAGTAACACGGGCCTGGGGAACATTCAGTACTTC.

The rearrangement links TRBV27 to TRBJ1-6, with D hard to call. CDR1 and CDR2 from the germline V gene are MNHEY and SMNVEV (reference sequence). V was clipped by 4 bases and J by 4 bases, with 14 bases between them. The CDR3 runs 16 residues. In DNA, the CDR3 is TGTGCCAGCAGTTCGACCCGACCCATATATAATTCACCCCTCCACTTT. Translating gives CASSSTRPIYNSPLHF.

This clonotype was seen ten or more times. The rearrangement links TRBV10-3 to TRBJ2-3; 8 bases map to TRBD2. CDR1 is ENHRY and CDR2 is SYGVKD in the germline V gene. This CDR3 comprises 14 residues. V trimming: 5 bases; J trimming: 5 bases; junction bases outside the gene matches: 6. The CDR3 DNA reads TGTGCCATCAGTAAAGCGGGAGTACAAGATACGCAGTATTTT. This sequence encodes CAISKAGVQDTQYF.

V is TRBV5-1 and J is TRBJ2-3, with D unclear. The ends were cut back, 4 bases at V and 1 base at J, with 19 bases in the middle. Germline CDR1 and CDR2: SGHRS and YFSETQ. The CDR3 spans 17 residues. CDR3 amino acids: CASSPLPTRTGTDTQYF. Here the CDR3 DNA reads TGCGCCAGCAGCCCCCTTCCGACTCGGACGGGCACAGATACGCAGTATTTT. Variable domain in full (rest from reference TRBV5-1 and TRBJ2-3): KAGVTQTPRYLIKTRGQQVTLSCSPISGHRSVSWYQQTPGQGLQFLFEYFSETQRNKGNFPGRFSGRQFSNSRSEMNVSTLELGDSALYLCASSPLPTRTGTDTQYFGPGTRLTVL.

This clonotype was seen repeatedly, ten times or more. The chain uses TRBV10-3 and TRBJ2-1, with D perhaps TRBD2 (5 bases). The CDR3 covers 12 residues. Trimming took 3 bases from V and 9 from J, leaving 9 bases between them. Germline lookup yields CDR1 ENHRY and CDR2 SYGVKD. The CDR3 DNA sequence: TGTGCCATCAGTGAATTAGCGAGTGAGCAGTTCTTC. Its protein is CAISELASEQFF.

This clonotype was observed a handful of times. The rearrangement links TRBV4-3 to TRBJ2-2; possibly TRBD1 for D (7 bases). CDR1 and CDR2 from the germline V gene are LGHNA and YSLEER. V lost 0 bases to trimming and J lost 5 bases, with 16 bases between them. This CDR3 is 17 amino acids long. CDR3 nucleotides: TGCGCCAGCAGCCAAGATGGAGGGGGCGCGGGGACCGGGGAGCTGTTTTTT. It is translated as CASSQDGGGAGTGELFF.

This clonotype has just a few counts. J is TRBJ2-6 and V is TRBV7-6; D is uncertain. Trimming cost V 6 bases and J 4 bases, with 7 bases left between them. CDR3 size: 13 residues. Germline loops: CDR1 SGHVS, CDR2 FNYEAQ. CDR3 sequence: CASRFGGANVLTF. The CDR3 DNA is TGTGCCAGCAGATTCGGGGGGGCCAACGTCCTGACTTTC.

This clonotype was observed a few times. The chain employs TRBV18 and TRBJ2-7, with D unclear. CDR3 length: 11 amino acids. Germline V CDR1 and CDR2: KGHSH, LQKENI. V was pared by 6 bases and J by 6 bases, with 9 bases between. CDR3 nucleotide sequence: TGTGCCAGCTCCGGAAGAAGCGAGCAGTACTTC. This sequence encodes CASSGRSEQYF.

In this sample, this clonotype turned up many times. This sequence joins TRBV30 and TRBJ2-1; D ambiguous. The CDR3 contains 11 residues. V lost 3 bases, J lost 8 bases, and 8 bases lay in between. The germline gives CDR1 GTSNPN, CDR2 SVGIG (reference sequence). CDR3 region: CAWSAQDEQFF. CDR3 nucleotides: TGTGCCTGGAGCGCGCAGGATGAGCAGTTCTTC.

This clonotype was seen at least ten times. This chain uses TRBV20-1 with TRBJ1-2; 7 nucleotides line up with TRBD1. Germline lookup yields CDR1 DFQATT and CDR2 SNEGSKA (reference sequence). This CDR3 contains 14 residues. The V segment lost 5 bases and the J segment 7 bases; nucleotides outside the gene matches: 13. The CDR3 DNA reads TGCAGTGCTGGGGGTGGACCGGACAGGTTTGGCTACACCTTC. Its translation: CSAGGGPDRFGYTF.

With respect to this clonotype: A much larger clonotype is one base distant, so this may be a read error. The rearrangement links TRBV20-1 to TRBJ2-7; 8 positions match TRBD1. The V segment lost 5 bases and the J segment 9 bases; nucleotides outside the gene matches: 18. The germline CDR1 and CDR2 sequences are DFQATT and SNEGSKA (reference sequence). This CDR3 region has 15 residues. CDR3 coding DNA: TGCAGTGCTCCTGACAGGGGCGCAACTAGAGGGGGGCAGTACTTC. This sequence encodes CSAPDRGATRGGQYF.

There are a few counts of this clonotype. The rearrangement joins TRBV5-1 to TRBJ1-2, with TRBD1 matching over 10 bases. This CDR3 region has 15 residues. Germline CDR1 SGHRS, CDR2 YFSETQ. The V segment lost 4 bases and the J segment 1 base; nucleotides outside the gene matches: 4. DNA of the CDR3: TGCGCCAGCAGCCAAGGACAGGGGGTTAACTATGGCTACACCTTC. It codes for CASSQGQGVNYGYTF.

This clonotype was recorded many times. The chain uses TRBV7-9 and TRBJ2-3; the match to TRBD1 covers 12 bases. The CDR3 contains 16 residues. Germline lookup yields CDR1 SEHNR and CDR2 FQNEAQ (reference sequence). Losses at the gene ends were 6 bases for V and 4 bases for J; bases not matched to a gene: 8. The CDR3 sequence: CASSSPGQGAADTQYF. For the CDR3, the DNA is TGTGCCAGCAGTTCCCCGGGACAGGGGGCCGCAGATACGCAGTATTTT.

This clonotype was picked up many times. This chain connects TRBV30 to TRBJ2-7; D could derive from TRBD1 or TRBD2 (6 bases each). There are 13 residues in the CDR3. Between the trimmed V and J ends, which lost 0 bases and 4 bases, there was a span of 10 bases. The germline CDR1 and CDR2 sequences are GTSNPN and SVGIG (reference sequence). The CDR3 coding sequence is TGTGCCTGGAGTGTAGGGGGGTTGTACGAGCAGTACTTC. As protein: CAWSVGGLYEQYF.

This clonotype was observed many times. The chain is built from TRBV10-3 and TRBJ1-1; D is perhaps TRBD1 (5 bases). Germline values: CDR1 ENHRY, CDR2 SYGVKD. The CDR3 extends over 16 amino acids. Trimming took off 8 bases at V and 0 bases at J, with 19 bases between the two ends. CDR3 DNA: TGTGCCATCTTCTCGGGGCTGACATTATTGAACACTGAAGCTTTCTTT. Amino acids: CAIFSGLTLLNTEAFF.

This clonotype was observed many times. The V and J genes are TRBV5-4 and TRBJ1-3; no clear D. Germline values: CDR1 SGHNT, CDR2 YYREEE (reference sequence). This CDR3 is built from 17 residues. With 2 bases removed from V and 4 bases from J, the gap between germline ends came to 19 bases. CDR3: CASSFLGRPEPGNTIYF. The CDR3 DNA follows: TGTGCCAGCAGCTTCCTTGGTCGTCCCGAGCCAGGAAACACCATATATTTT.

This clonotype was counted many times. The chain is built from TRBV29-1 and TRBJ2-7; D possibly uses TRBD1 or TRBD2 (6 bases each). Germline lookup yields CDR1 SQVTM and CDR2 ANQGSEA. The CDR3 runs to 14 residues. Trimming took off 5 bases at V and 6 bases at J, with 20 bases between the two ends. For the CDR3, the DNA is TGCAGCGTTAAGGGGGGACCAGCATCGGGCGAGCAGTACTTC. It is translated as CSVKGGPASGEQYF.

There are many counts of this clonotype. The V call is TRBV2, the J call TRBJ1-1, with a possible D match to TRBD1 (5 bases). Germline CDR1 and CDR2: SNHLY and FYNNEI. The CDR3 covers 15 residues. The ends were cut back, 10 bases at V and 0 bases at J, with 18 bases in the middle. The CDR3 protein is CATAVAEGMNTEAFF. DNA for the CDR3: TGTGCCACCGCTGTCGCAGAGGGGATGAACACTGAAGCTTTCTTT.

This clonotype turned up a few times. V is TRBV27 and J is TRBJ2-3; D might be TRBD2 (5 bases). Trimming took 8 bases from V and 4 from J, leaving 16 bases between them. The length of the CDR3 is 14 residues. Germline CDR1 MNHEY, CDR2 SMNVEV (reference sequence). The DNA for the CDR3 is TGTGCCAGCGGTGGGAGCGGCCCTCCAGATACGCAGTATTTT. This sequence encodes CASGGSGPPDTQYF.

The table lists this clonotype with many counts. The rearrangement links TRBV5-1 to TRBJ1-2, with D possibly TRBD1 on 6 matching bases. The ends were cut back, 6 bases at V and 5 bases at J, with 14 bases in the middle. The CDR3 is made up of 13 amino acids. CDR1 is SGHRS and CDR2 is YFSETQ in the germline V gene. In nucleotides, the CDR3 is TGCGCCAGCACGGACCCAGGGACATATGGCTACACCTTC. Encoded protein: CASTDPGTYGYTF.

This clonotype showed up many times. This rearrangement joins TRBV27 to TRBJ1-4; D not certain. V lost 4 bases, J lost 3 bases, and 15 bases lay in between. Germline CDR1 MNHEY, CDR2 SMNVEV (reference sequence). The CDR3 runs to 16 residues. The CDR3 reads CASSSGRVPSNEKLFF. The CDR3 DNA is TGTGCCAGCAGTTCCGGACGGGTTCCGTCTAATGAAAAACTGTTTTTT.

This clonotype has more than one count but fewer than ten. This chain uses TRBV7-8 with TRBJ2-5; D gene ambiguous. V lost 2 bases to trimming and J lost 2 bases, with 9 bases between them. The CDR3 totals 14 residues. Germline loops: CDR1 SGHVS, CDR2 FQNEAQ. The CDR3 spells CASSLPGLQETQYF. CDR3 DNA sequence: TGTGCCAGCAGCTTACCGGGCCTTCAAGAGACCCAGTACTTC.

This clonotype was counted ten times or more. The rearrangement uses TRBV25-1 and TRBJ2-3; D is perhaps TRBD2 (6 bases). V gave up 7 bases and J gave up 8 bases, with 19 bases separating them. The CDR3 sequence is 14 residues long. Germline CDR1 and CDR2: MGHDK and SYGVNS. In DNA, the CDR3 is TGTGCCAGCACCTCGACGGGAGTACTGGGTACGCAGTATTTT. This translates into CASTSTGVLGTQYF.

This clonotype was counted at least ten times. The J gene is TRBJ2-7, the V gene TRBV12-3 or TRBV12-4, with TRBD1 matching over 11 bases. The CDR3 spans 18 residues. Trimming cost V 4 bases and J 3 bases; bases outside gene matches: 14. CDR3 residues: CASSSDRGLGIEVYEQYF. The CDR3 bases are TGTGCCAGCAGTTCGGACAGGGGGCTCGGAATTGAGGTCTACGAGCAGTACTTC.

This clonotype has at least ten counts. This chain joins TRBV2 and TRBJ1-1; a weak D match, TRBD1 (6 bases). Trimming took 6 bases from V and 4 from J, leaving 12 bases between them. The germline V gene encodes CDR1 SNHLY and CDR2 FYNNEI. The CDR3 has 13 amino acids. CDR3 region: CASSRGELTEAFF. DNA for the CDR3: TGTGCCAGCAGCAGGGGAGAGCTCACTGAAGCTTTCTTT.

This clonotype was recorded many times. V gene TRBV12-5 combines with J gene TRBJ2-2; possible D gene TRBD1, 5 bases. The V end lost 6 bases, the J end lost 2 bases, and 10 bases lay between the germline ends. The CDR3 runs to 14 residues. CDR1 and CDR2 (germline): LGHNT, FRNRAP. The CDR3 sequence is CASGRDRNTGELFF. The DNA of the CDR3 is TGTGCTAGTGGCCGAGACAGAAACACCGGGGAGCTGTTTTTT.